The next 7 T cell receptor gamma chains were all read from a single sample in a study of gamma delta lymphoproliferative disorders and STAT genes. TCRdb used CATT to re-call clones from the multiplex PCR reads. The profile shows around 2,000 gamma-chain clones, 12% of them singletons. Sequencing used genomic DNA taken from PBMCs of patients and controls. The sample comprised blood. The origin of the receptors is a human donor in good health.

By share, this clone ranks as medium-sized. The V gene is TRGV10, the J gene TRGJ1 or TRGJ2. Matching the DNA to germline supplied the J gene, which TCRdb does not give. TRGV10 qualifies as an ORF whose function is uncertain. After removal of 8 bases from V and 0 bases from J, the junction contained 2 bases not matched to a gene. The CDR3 has 12 residues. CDR3: CAAWENYYKKLF. CDR3 bases: TGTGCTGCGTGGGAGAATTATTATAAGAAACTCTTT.

This clone was found a few times. Translating this DNA gives a protein that differs at residue 9 from the TCRdb one, which belongs to a much larger clone; a read error is likely, and the protein shown is this translation. The chain is built from TRGV2 and TRGJP1. TCRdb does not report a J gene; here it was assigned by matching the DNA to germline references. After removal of 0 bases from V and 6 bases from J, the junction contained 7 bases not matched to a gene. Germline assignment: CDR1 EGSNGY and CDR2 YDSYNSKV. This CDR3 has 15 residues. CDR3 coding DNA: TGTGCCACCTGGGACGGGCAACTGCCTGGTTGGTTCAAGATATTT. Its protein is CATWDGQLPGWFKIF.

This clone is labeled medium-sized (0.01 to 0.1%). The chain combines TRGV4 with TRGJ1 or TRGJ2. Since TCRdb gives no J gene, matching the DNA to germline was used here to assign it. Germline lookup yields CDR1 EGSTGY and CDR2 YDSYTSSV. CDR3 size: 10 residues. J lost 9 bases, V lost 1 base, and 0 bases had no gene match. CDR3 sequence (DNA): TGTGCCACCTGGGATGGTAAGAAACTCTTT. It encodes CATWDGKKLF.

The rearrangement links TRGV8 to TRGJ1 or TRGJ2. The J gene comes from matching the DNA to germline here; TCRdb lacks it. This CDR3 has 14 amino acids. Trimming cost V 0 bases and J 6 bases; bases outside gene matches: 8. Germline CDR1 VENAVY, CDR2 YDSYNSRV. CDR3 protein: CATWDRREAYKKLF. The DNA for the CDR3 is TGTGCCACCTGGGATAGGCGGGAGGCTTATAAGAAACTCTTT.

By sample fraction, this clone is medium-sized (0.01 to 0.1%). CDR3 protein: CATWDGLVFYYKKLF. The CDR3 nucleotides are TGTGCCACCTGGGACGGGCTAGTTTTTTATTATAAGAAACTCTTT. The chain employs TRGV2 and TRGJ1 or TRGJ2. As TCRdb names no J gene, one was assigned here on the basis of a DNA match to germline. The germline V gene has CDR1 EGSNGY and CDR2 YDSYNSKV. This CDR3 has 15 amino acids. J was trimmed by 3 bases and V by 0 bases; bases with no gene match: 8.

This clone is judged medium-sized (0.01 to 0.1%). The J gene went uncalled, whereas the V gene is TRGV2. Germline CDR1 EGSNGY, CDR2 YDSYNSKV. The CDR3 is 10 residues long. The CDR3 here is CATWESPRLF. DNA of the CDR3: TGTGCCACCTGGGAATCCCCAAGGCTCTTT.

This clone is judged medium-sized. This chain joins TRGV4 and TRGJ1 or TRGJ2. As TCRdb names no J gene, one was assigned here on the basis of a DNA match to germline. The V gene end was trimmed by 5 bases and the J gene end by 1 base; junction bases not matched to a gene: 5. Per the germline V gene, CDR1 is EGSTGY and CDR2 is YDSYTSSV. The CDR3 sequence is 13 residues long. CDR3 nucleotides: TGTGCCACCTGGGGTCATAATTATTATAAGAAACTCTTT. Translating it yields CATWGHNYYKKLF.